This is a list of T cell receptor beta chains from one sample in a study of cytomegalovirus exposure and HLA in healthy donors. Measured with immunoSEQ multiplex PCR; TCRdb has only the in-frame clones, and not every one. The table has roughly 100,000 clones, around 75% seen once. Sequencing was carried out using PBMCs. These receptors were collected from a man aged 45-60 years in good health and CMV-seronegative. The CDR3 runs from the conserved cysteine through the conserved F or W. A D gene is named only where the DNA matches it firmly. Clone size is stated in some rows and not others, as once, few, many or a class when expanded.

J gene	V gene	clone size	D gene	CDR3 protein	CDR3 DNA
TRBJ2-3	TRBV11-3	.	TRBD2	CASSRGTTSGYTDTQYF	TGTGCCAGCAGCCGCGGGACGACTAGCGGCTACACAGATACGCAGTATTTT
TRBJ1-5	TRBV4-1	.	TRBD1	CASSQVFTGARSNQPQHF	TGCGCCAGCAGCCAGGTATTTACAGGGGCGCGGAGCAATCAGCCCCAGCATTTT
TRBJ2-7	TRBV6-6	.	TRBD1	CASSYPGQGYYEQYF	TGTGCCAGCAGTTACCCTGGACAGGGATACTACGAGCAGTACTTC
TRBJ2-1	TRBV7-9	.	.	CATRREQFF	TGTGCCACCCGGAGGGAGCAGTTCTTC
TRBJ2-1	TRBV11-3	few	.	CASSPPGRNEQFF	TGTGCCAGCAGCCCCCCGGGAAGGAATGAGCAGTTCTTC
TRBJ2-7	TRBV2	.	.	CASTAGEFPYEQYF	TGTGCCAGCACTGCTGGGGAGTTCCCTTACGAGCAGTACTTC
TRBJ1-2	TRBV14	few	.	CASSQGVQLYGYTF	TGTGCCAGCAGCCAAGGAGTACAGCTCTATGGCTACACCTTC
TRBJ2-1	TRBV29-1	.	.	CSVFPGTVVVEQFF	TGCAGCGTATTCCCCGGGACTGTCGTTGTTGAGCAGTTCTTC
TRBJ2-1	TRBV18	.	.	CASSPLDSQRSYNEQFF	TGTGCCAGCTCGCCCTTGGACTCGCAAAGATCCTACAATGAGCAGTTCTTC
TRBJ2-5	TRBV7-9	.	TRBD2	CASSLNLASGGGETQYF	TGTGCCAGCAGCTTGAACCTGGCTAGCGGGGGAGGAGAGACCCAGTACTTC
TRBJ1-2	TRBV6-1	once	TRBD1	CASSAYRGAPYGYTF	TGTGCCAGCAGTGCATACAGGGGAGCACCATATGGCTACACCTTC
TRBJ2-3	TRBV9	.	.	CASSALTSRDTQYF	TGTGCCAGCAGCGCTCTTACTAGCAGAGATACGCAGTATTTT
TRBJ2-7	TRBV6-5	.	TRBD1	CASSSRTGTYEQYF	TGTGCCAGCAGTTCCCGGACAGGAACCTACGAGCAGTACTTC
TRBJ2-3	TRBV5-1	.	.	CASSMLGGVDTQYF	TGCGCCAGCAGCATGCTAGGGGGGGTAGATACGCAGTATTTT
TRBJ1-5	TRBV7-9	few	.	CASSLGGYSNQPQHF	TGTGCCAGCAGCTTGGGGGGGTATAGCAATCAGCCCCAGCATTTT
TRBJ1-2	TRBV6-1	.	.	CASSGGWAYGYTF	TGTGCCAGCAGTGGAGGGTGGGCATATGGCTACACCTTC
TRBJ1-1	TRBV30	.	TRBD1	CAWSFGTGEAFF	TGTGCCTGGAGTTTCGGGACAGGGGAAGCTTTCTTT
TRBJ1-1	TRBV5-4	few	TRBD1	CASSLDGTGASEAFF	TGTGCCAGCAGCTTGGATGGGACAGGGGCATCGGAAGCTTTCTTT
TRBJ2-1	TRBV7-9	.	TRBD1	CASSVGQAPGGNEQFF	TGTGCCAGCAGCGTCGGACAGGCCCCAGGAGGAAATGAGCAGTTCTTC
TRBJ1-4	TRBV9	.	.	CASSGGDRRGNEKLFF	TGTGCCAGCAGCGGGGGAGACAGGCGCGGTAATGAAAAACTGTTTTTT
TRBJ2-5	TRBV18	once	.	CASSEDRSGGETQYF	TGTGCCAGCTCCGAGGATAGGTCGGGGGGCGAGACCCAGTACTTC
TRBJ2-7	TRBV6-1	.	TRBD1	CASKGQANSYEQYF	TGTGCCAGTAAGGGACAGGCCAACTCCTACGAGCAGTACTTC
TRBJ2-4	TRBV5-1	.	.	CASVSSVSGNIQYF	TGCGCCAGCGTTTCTAGCGTATCGGGAAACATTCAGTACTTC
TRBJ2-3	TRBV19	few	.	CASSIRGITDTQYF	TGTGCCAGTAGTATTCGCGGGATAACAGATACGCAGTATTTT
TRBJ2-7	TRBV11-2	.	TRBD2	CASSSPERGTYEQYF	TGTGCCAGCAGCTCGCCGGAGCGGGGGACCTACGAGCAGTACTTC
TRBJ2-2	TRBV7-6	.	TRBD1	CASSLVGTEITGELFF	TGTGCCAGCAGCTTAGTAGGGACAGAGATCACCGGGGAGCTGTTTTTT
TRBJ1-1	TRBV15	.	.	CATSRAQRGSEAFF	TGTGCCACCAGCAGAGCCCAAAGGGGGTCTGAAGCTTTCTTT